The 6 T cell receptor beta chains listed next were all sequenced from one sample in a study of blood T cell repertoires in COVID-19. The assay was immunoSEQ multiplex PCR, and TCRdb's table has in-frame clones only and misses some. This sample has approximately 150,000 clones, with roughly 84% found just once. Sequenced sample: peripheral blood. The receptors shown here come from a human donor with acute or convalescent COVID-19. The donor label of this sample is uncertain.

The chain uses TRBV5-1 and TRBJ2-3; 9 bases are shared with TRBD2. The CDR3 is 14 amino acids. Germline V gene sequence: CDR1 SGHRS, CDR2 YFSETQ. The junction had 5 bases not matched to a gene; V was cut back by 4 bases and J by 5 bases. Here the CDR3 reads CASSPQTSGDTQYF. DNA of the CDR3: TGCGCCAGCAGCCCCCAGACTAGCGGAGATACGCAGTATTTT.

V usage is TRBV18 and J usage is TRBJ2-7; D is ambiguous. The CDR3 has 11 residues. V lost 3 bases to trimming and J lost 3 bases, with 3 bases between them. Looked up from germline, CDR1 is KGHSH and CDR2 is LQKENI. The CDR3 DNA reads TGTGCCAGCTCACCCTGCTACGAGCAGTACGTC. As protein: CASSPCYEQYV.

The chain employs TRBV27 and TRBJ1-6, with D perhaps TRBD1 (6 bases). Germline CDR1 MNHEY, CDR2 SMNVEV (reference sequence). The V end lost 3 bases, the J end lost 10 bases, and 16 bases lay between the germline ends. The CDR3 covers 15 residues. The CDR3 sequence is CASSFLTGKVSPLHF. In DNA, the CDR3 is TGTGCCAGCAGTTTCCTGACAGGAAAGGTCTCACCCCTCCACTTT.

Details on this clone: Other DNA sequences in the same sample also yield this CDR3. CDR3: CASSPRTGGNYGYTF. The CDR3 region has the DNA TGTGCCAGCAGCCCGAGGACAGGGGGCAACTATGGCTACACCTTC. The V call is TRBV7-9, the J call TRBJ1-2; the match to TRBD1 covers 11 bases. The CDR3 is made up of 15 amino acids. Germline V lookup: CDR1 SEHNR, CDR2 FQNEAQ (reference sequence). V trimming: 5 bases; J trimming: 2 bases; junction bases outside the gene matches: 4. Full variable domain (missing parts from reference TRBV7-9 and TRBJ1-2): DTGVSQNPRHKITKRGQNVTFRCDPISEHNRLYWYRQTLGQGPEFLTYFQNEAQLEKSRLLSDRFSAERPKGSFSTLEIQRTEQGDSAMYLCASSPRTGGNYGYTFGSGTRLTVV.

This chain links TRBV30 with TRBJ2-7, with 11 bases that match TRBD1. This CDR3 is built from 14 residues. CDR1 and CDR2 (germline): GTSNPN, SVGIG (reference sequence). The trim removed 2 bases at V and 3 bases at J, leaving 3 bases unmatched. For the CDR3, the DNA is TGTGCCTGGAGTCCCGGGACAGGGGGCTACGAGCAGTACGTC. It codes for CAWSPGTGGYEQYV.

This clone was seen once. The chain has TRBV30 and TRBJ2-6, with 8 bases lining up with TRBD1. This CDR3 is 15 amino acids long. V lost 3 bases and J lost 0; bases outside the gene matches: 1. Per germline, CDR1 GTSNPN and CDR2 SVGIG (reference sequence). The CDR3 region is CAWRGQGSGANVLTF. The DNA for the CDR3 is TGTGCCTGGAGAGGACAGGGCTCTGGGGCCAACGTCCTGACTTTC.